This TCR beta chain was profiled in a study of shared clonotypes between healthy human individuals. TCRdb's table, derived via immunoSEQ multiplex PCR, lists solely in-frame clones and lacks some. The sample shows approximately 2.5 million clones, approximately 93% of them seen only once. As regards this clone: Without the conserved terminal phenylalanine or tryptophan, this CDR3 likely stems from a read error. The limits of the CDR3 on the DNA are not certain, so only TCRdb's listed CDR3 is given.

Adult donors, all healthy and HIV-negative, had no recent acute infections or vaccinations. A total of 15 residues make up the CDR3, ends included. Germline-derived CDR1 and CDR2 are MDHEN and SYDVKM. This TCR was sampled from a man aged 18 to 35 in good health. Some clones in this sample may be carry-over from other donors' samples. The chain links TRBV28 to TRBJ2-7; the tabulated D call, TRBD1, remains unverified against the DNA. Material: naive CD4+ T cells from PBMCs. Documented subset: CD45RA+ positively selected. CDR3 loop: CASSGPGTGYYGAVL.